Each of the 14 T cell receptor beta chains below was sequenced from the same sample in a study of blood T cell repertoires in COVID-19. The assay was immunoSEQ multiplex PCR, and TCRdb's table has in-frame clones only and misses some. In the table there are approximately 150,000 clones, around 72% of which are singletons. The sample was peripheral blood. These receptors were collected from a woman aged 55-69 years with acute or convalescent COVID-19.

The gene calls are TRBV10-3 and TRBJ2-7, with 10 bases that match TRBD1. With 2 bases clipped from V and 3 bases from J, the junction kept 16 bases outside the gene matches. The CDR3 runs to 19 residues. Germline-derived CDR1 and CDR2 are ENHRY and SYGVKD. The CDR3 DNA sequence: TGTGCCATCAGTGAGAAGGTGGCGGTGGACAGGGGGAAGATCTACGAGCAGTACTTC. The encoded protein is CAISEKVAVDRGKIYEQYF.

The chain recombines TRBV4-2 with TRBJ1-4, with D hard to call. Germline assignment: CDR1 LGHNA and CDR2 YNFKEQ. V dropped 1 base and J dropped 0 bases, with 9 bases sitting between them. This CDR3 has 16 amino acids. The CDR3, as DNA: TGTGCCAGCAGCCAAGTCTCCAGTGCAACTAATGAAAAACTGTTTTTT. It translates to CASSQVSSATNEKLFF.

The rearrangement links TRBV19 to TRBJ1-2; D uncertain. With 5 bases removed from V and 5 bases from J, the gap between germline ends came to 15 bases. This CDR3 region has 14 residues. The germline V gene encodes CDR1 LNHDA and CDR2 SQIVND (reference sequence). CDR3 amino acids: CASSEEGEVYGYTF. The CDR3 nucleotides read TGTGCCAGTAGTGAGGAGGGAGAGGTGTATGGCTACACCTTC.

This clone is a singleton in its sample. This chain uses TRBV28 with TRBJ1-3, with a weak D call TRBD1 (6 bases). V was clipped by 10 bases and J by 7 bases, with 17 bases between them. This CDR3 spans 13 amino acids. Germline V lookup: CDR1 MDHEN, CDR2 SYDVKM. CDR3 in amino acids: CATRSGGPNTIYF. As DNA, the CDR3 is TGTGCCACCCGCTCGGGGGGGCCGAACACCATATATTTT.

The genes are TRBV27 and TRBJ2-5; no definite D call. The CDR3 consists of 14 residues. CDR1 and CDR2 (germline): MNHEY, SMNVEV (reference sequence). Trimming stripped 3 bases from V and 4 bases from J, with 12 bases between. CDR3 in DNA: TGTGCCAGCAGTTTCTCCCCACGAGGAGAGACCCAGTACTTC. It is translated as CASSFSPRGETQYF.

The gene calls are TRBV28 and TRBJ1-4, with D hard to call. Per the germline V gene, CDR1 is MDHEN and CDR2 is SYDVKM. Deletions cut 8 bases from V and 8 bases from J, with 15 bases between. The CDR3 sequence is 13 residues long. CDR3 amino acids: CASEGRRHEKLFF. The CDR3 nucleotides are TGTGCCAGCGAGGGAAGACGCCACGAAAAACTGTTTTTT. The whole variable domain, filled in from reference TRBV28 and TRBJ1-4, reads DVKVTQSSRYLVKRTGEKVFLECVQDMDHENMFWYRQDPGLGLRLIYFSYDVKMKEKGDIPEGYSVSREKKERFSLILESASTNQTSMYLCASEGRRHEKLFFGSGTQLSVL.

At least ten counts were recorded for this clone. CDR3 amino acids: CASSLGTFYEQYF. CDR3 coding DNA: TGTGCCAGCAGCTTGGGCACCTTCTACGAGCAGTACTTC. This chain connects TRBV11-2 to TRBJ2-7; no reliable D call. Deletions cut 3 bases from V and 3 bases from J, with 9 bases between. The CDR3 is made up of 13 amino acids. Per germline, CDR1 SGHAT and CDR2 FQNNGV.

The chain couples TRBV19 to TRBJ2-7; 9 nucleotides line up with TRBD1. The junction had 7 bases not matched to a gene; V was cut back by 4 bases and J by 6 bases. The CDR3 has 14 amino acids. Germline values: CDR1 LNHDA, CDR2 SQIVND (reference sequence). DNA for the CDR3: TGTGCCAGTAGTACTTCGGACAGGGGCCGCGAGCAGTACTTC. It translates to CASSTSDRGREQYF.

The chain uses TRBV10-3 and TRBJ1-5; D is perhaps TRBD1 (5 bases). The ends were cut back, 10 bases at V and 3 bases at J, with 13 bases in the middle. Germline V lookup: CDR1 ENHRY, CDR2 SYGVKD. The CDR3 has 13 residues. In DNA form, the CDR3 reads TGTGCCACAGACCAGGGTTCCAATCAGCCCCAGCATTTT. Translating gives CATDQGSNQPQHF.

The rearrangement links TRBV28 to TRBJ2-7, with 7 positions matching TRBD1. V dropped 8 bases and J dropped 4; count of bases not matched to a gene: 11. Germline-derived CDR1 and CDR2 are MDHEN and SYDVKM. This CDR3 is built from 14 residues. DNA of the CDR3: TGTGCCAGCCAACTTACAGGGGCAAAGTACGAGCAGTACTTC. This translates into CASQLTGAKYEQYF.

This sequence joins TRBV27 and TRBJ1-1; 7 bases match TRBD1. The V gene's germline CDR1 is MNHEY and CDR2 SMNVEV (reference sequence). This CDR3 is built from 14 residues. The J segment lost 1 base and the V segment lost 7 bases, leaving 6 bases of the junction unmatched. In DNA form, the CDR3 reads TGTGCCAGCATACCTCGGACAGGGAACACTGAAGCTTTCTTT. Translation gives CASIPRTGNTEAFF.

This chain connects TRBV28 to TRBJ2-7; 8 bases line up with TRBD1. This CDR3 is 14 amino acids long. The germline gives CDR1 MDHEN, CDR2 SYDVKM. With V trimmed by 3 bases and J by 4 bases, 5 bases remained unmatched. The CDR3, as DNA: TGTGCCAGCAGTTTCGGACAGGGTACGTACGAGCAGTACTTC. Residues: CASSFGQGTYEQYF.

The CDR3 nucleotides read TGTGCCAGCAGCCCGTCCTTTGAGCAGTTCTTC. It encodes CASSPSFEQFF. This rearrangement joins TRBV7-3 to TRBJ2-1; no firm D call. CDR3 length: 11 amino acids. V lost 5 bases and J lost 9, with 8 bases in between. Germline-derived CDR1 and CDR2 are SGHTA and FQGTGA.

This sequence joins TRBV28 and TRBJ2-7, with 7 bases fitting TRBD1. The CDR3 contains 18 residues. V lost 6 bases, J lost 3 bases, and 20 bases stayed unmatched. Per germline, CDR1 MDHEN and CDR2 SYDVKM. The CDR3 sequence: CASRPPTGISPPFYEQYF. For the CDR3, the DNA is TGTGCCAGCAGACCCCCGACAGGGATCTCCCCACCTTTCTACGAGCAGTACTTC.